The 23 T cell receptor beta chains given below trace back to one sample, sequenced in a study of blood T cell repertoires in COVID-19. The repertoire was sequenced with immunoSEQ multiplex PCR; TCRdb's copy has only in-frame clones and lacks some. The sample lists under 450,000 clones, about 87% occurring once. Specimen: peripheral blood. Receptor source: a woman between 45 and 65 years old with COVID-19, enrolled during active disease.

The V call is TRBV3-1 (or the pseudogene TRBV3-2), the J call TRBJ2-5; TRBD1 is a possible D gene (6 bases). V was shortened by 9 bases and J by 2 bases, with 16 bases between the two germline ends. This CDR3 contains 14 residues. The V gene's germline CDR1 is LGHDT and CDR2 YNNKEL (reference sequence). CDR3 nucleotides: TGTGCCAGTAACCGCCAGGGGACGCAAGAGACCCAGTACTTC. This codes for CASNRQGTQETQYF.

The chain joins TRBV6-5 to TRBJ1-2, with no clear D. Germline V gives CDR1 MNHEY, CDR2 SVGAGI. The CDR3 is 13 residues long. Trimming shortened V by 2 bases and J by 4 bases, and 8 bases separated the two germline ends. The CDR3 reads CASSYDDIYGYTF. The DNA of the CDR3 is TGTGCCAGCAGTTACGATGACATCTATGGCTACACCTTC.

The V and J genes are TRBV6-1 and TRBJ2-7, with a tentative D call TRBD1 (6 bases). Per germline, CDR1 MNHNS and CDR2 SASEGT. The CDR3 sequence is 14 residues long. V was pared by 2 bases and J by 3 bases, with 11 bases between. CDR3 sequence (DNA): TGTGCCAGCAGTGAACAGGGGTTTAGCTACGAGCAGTACTTC. Encoded protein: CASSEQGFSYEQYF.

The chain joins TRBV6-5 to TRBJ1-1; unclear D gene. Germline loops: CDR1 MNHEY, CDR2 SVGAGI. This CDR3 has 13 amino acids. V lost 6 bases to trimming and J lost 0 bases, with 8 bases between them. CDR3 sequence: CASRRRVNTEAFF. In DNA form, the CDR3 reads TGTGCCAGCAGGCGGAGGGTGAACACTGAAGCTTTCTTT.

V and J are TRBV7-9 and TRBJ1-2; perhaps TRBD1 as D (5 bases). There are 12 residues in the CDR3. V was trimmed by 5 bases and J by 6 bases, leaving 10 bases between them. Looked up from germline, CDR1 is SEHNR and CDR2 is FQNEAQ (reference sequence). The CDR3 region has the DNA TGTGCCAGCAGCCGGACAATGGATGGCTACACCTTC. It yields the protein CASSRTMDGYTF.

The chain couples TRBV7-7 to TRBJ2-2, with 13 nucleotides matching TRBD2. Germline CDR1 and CDR2: SSHAT and FNYEAQ (reference sequence). The CDR3 runs 16 residues. Trimming took 1 base from V and 6 from J; bases not matched to a gene: 2. The CDR3 loop is CASSLGGLAGSGELFF. In DNA form, the CDR3 reads TGTGCCAGCAGCTTAGGGGGACTAGCGGGGTCCGGGGAGCTGTTTTTT.

The chain links TRBV9 to TRBJ2-7; no clear D. The ends were cut back, 3 bases at V and 3 bases at J, with 13 bases in the middle. Germline V gives CDR1 SGDLS, CDR2 YYNGEE. The CDR3 sequence is 14 residues long. The CDR3 coding sequence is TGTGCCAGCAGCGGCGACACGTCGGACTACGAGCAGTACTTC. As protein: CASSGDTSDYEQYF.

A word on this clone: Other DNA sequences in the same sample also yield this CDR3. The CDR3, as DNA: TGTGCCAGCAGCCCGGGACTCAACACTGAAGCTTTCTTT. Translated, it gives CASSPGLNTEAFF. This chain connects TRBV12-3 or TRBV12-4 to TRBJ1-1; tentative D call: TRBD1 (5 bases). The CDR3 extends over 13 amino acids. V was shortened by 6 bases and J by 2 bases, with 10 bases between the two germline ends.

The chain is built from TRBV24-1 and TRBJ2-1, with TRBD2 identical over 9 bases. CDR3 length equals 15 residues. V lost 9 bases and J lost 7; bases outside the gene matches: 12. CDR1 is KGHDR, CDR2 SFDVKD, per germline. The CDR3 reads CATSKAGGLSNEQFF. CDR3 bases: TGTGCCACCTCGAAGGCGGGGGGGCTGTCGAATGAGCAGTTCTTC.

This chain connects TRBV12-3 or TRBV12-4 to TRBJ2-3; the D is unclear. The V gene lost 7 bases and the J gene lost 2 bases, with 10 bases spanning the gap. CDR3 length: 13 residues. CDR3 in DNA: TGTGCCAGCACCCCCGGTTACACAGATACGCAGTATTTT. Encoded protein: CASTPGYTDTQYF.

The chain combines TRBV2 with TRBJ2-3; a possible D gene is TRBD2 (6 bases). The CDR3 is made up of 15 amino acids. Germline CDR1 SNHLY, CDR2 FYNNEI. V lost 7 bases, J lost 3 bases, and 17 bases lay in between. The CDR3 is CASTEGRLATDTQYF. CDR3 nucleotide sequence: TGTGCCAGCACTGAGGGGAGGCTAGCGACAGATACGCAGTATTTT.

The CDR3 coding sequence is TGTGCCTGGAGTGTCCAGGATACGCAGTATTTT. This sequence encodes CAWSVQDTQYF. The chain couples TRBV30 to TRBJ2-3; D call uncertain. The CDR3 is 11 residues long. Trimming removed 0 bases at V and 6 bases at J, with 4 bases between. Germline lookup yields CDR1 GTSNPN and CDR2 SVGIG (reference sequence).

Only one count was recorded for this clone. This chain connects TRBV13 to TRBJ1-2, with a tentative D call TRBD1 (6 bases). The germline V gene has CDR1 PRHDT and CDR2 FYEKMQ (reference sequence). The CDR3 consists of 14 residues. The V and J ends lost 5 bases and 4 bases respectively, with 14 bases between them. The CDR3 DNA sequence: TGTGCCAGCAGCCCACCGGACAGACTCTATGGCTACACCTTC. Its protein product is CASSPPDRLYGYTF. The whole variable domain, filled in from reference TRBV13 and TRBJ1-2, reads AAGVIQSPRHLIKEKRETATLKCYPIPRHDTVYWYQQGPGQDPQFLISFYEKMQSDKGSIPDRFSAQQFSDYHSELNMSSLELGDSALYFCASSPPDRLYGYTFGSGTRLTVV.

This clone has more than one count but fewer than ten. V usage is TRBV18 and J usage is TRBJ1-1; the D gene is possibly TRBD1 (5 bases). The CDR3 length is 13 residues. Germline V gene data show CDR1 as KGHSH and CDR2 as LQKENI. Trimming shortened V by 5 bases and J by 1 base, and 8 bases separated the two germline ends. Written as DNA, the CDR3 is TGTGCCAGCTCAACAGACAGGAACACTGAAGCTTTCTTT. This translates into CASSTDRNTEAFF.

The chain recombines TRBV11-2 with TRBJ1-4, with D unresolved. The V and J ends lost 2 bases and 6 bases respectively, with 10 bases between them. Germline V gene data show CDR1 as SGHAT and CDR2 as FQNNGV. The CDR3 loop spans 14 amino acids. CDR3 amino acids: CASSLRLSDEKLFF. The CDR3 bases are TGTGCCAGCAGCTTACGACTGTCTGATGAAAAACTGTTTTTT.

The rearrangement joins TRBV3-1 (or the pseudogene TRBV3-2) to TRBJ1-1; D unclear. Germline V CDR1 and CDR2: LGHDT, YNNKEL (reference sequence). V gave up 1 base and J gave up 1 base, with 4 bases separating them. CDR3 size: 13 residues. CDR3 region: CASSQAGNTEAFF. The CDR3 DNA is TGTGCCAGCAGCCAAGCAGGGAACACTGAAGCTTTCTTT.

CDR3 in amino acids: CASSLPGLGSTGELFF. For the CDR3, the DNA is TGTGCCAGCAGCCTTCCGGGACTAGGAAGCACCGGGGAGCTGTTTTTT. The chain recombines TRBV3-1 (or the pseudogene TRBV3-2) with TRBJ2-2; 8 positions agree with TRBD2. In germline, CDR1 is LGHDT, CDR2 YNNKEL (reference sequence). V gave up 4 bases and J gave up 4 bases; unmatched junction bases: 8. This CDR3 spans 16 amino acids.

This chain joins TRBV7-3 and TRBJ2-6, with D perhaps matching TRBD2 (7 bases). The CDR3 runs to 16 residues. V lost 5 bases to trimming and J lost 1 base, with 12 bases between them. The germline CDR1 and CDR2 sequences are SGHTA and FQGTGA. The DNA for the CDR3 is TGTGCCAGCAGCATCGGGGGGCCTTCTGGGGCCAACGTCCTGACTTTC. This translates into CASSIGGPSGANVLTF.

The chain carries TRBV4-1 and TRBJ1-5; 9 positions match TRBD1. CDR1 MGHRA and CDR2 YSYEKL come from the germline V gene. The CDR3 spans 15 residues. V was clipped by 2 bases and J by 3 bases; unmatched bases: 2. This chain's CDR3 is CASSQRTGDNQPQHF. CDR3 in DNA: TGCGCCAGCAGCCAAAGGACAGGGGACAATCAGCCCCAGCATTTT.

The J gene is TRBJ2-2, the V gene TRBV3-1 (or the pseudogene TRBV3-2); 11 bases map to TRBD1. The CDR3 length is 17 residues. Unmatched junction bases numbered 9, after V lost 3 bases and J lost 6 bases. Germline V gene sequence: CDR1 LGHDT, CDR2 YNNKEL (reference sequence). DNA of the CDR3: TGTGCCAGCAGCCACGGTGGGACAGGGGGTTTCTCCGGGGAGCTGTTTTTT. It yields the protein CASSHGGTGGFSGELFF.

The rearrangement uses TRBV4-1 and TRBJ2-1; the match to TRBD2 covers 9 bases. Trimming took 6 bases from V and 6 from J; bases not matched to a gene: 3. The germline CDR1 and CDR2 sequences are MGHRA and YSYEKL. The CDR3 has 13 amino acids. The CDR3: CASSWRGGNEQFF. The CDR3, as DNA: TGCGCCAGCAGTTGGCGGGGGGGCAATGAGCAGTTCTTC.

This clone occurred once. This chain connects TRBV9 to TRBJ1-2; tentative D call: TRBD1 (5 bases). The germline CDR1 and CDR2 sequences are SGDLS and YYNGEE. The CDR3 has 15 amino acids. V lost 3 bases and J 3 bases, leaving 15 bases between the germline ends. Here the CDR3 DNA reads TGTGCCAGCAGCGCAATGGGGGGGATCTACTATGGCTACACCTTC. Protein sequence: CASSAMGGIYYGYTF.

J is TRBJ2-7 and V is TRBV5-4, with D possibly being TRBD1 (5 bases). This CDR3 contains 13 residues. From germline, CDR1 is SGHNT and CDR2 YYREEE (reference sequence). V lost 3 bases, J lost 3 bases, and 10 bases lay in between. DNA for the CDR3: TGTGCCAGCAGCTGGCAGGGAAGCTACGAGCAGTACTTC. Translated: CASSWQGSYEQYF.